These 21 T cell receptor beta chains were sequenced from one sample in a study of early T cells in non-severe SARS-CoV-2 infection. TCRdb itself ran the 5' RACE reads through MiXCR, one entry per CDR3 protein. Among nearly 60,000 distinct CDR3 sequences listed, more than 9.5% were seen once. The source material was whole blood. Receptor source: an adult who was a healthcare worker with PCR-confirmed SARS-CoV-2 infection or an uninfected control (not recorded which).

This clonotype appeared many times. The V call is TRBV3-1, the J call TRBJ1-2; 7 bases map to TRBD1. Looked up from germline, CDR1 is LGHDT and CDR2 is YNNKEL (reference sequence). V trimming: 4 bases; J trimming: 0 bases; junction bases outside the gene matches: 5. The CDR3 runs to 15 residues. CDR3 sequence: CASSPTTGANYGYTF. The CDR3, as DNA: TGTGCCAGCAGCCCGACCACAGGGGCTAACTATGGCTACACCTTC.

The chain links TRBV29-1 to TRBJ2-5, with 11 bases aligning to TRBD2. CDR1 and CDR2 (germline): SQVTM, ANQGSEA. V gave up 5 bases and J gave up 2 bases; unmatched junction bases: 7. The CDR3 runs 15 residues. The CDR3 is CSVPPPSGGQETQYF. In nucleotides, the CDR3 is TGCAGCGTTCCCCCCCCTAGCGGGGGGCAAGAGACCCAGTACTTC.

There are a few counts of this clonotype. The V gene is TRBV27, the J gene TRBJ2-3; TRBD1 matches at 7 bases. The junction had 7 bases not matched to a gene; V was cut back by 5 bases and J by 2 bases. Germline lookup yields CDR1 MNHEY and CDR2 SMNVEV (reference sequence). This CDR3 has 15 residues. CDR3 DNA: TGTGCCAGCAGTCTCCGACAGGGCGTCACAGATACGCAGTATTTT. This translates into CASSLRQGVTDTQYF.

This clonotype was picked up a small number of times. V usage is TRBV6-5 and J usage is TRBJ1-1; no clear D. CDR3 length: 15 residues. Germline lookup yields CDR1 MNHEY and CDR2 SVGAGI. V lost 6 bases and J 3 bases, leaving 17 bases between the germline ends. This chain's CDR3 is CASRLDGRVYTEAFF. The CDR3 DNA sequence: TGTGCCAGCAGGCTCGACGGTAGGGTGTACACTGAAGCTTTCTTT.

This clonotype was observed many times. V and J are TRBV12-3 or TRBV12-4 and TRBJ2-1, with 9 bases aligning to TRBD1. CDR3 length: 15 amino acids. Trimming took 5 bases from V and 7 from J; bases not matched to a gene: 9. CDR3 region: CASSVGTGKLNEQFF. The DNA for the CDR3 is TGTGCCAGCAGTGTTGGGACAGGGAAATTGAATGAGCAGTTCTTC.

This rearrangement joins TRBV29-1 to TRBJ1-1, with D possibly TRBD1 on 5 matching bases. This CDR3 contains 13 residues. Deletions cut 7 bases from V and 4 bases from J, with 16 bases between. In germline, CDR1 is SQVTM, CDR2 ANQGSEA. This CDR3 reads CSGRDQGTTEAFF. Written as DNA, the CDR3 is TGCAGCGGTCGGGACCAAGGTACCACTGAAGCTTTCTTT.

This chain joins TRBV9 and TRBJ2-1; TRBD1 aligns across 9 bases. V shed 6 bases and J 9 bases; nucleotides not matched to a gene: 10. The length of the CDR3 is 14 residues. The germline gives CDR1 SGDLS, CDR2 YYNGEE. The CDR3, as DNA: TGTGCCAGCACCCTGGGACAGGGCTGGGGTGAGCAGTTCTTC. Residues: CASTLGQGWGEQFF. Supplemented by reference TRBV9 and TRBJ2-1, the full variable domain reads DSGVTQTPKHLITATGQRVTLRCSPRSGDLSVYWYQQSLDQGLQFLIQYYNGEERAKGNILERFSAQQFPDLHSELNLSSLELGDSALYFCASTLGQGWGEQFFGPGTRLTVL.

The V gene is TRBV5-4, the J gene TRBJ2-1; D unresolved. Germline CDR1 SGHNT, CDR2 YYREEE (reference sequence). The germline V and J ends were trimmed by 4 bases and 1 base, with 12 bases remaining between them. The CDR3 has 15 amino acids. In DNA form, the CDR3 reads TGTGCCAGCAGCCGCAGTGGACCTTCCTACAATGAGCAGTTCTTC. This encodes CASSRSGPSYNEQFF.

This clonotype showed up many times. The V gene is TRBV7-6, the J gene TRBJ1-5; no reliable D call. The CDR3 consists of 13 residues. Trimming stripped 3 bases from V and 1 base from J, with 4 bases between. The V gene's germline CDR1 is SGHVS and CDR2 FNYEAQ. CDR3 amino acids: CASSFGSNQPQHF. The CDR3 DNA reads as TGTGCCAGCAGCTTCGGAAGCAATCAGCCCCAGCATTTT.

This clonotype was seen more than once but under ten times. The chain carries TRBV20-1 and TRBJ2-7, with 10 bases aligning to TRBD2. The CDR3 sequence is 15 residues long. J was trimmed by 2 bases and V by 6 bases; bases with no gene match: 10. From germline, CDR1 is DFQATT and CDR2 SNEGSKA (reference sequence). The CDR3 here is CSAKASGGVTYEQYF. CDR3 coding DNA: TGCAGTGCCAAAGCCAGCGGGGGGGTCACCTACGAGCAGTACTTC.

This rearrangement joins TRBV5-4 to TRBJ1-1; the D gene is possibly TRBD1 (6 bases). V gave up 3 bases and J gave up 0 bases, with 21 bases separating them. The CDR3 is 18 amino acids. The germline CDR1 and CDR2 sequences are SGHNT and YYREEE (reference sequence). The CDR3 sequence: CASSYRGGGSFLNTEAFF. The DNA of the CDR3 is TGTGCCAGCAGCTACCGGGGAGGGGGGAGTTTTCTGAACACTGAAGCTTTCTTT.

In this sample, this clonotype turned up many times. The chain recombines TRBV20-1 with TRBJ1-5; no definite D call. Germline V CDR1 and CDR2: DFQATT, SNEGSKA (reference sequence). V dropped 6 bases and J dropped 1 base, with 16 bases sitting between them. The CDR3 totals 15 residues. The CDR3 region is CSARRTIVSNQPQHF. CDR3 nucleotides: TGCAGTGCCAGACGGACCATAGTCAGCAATCAGCCCCAGCATTTT.

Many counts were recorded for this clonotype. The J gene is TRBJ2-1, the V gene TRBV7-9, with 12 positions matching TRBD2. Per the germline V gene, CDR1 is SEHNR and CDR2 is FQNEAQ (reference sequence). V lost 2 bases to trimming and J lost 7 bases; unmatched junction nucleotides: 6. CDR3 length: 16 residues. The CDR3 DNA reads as TGTGCCAGCAGCTTACGGGCTAGCGGGAGGGGGAATGAGCAGTTCTTC. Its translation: CASSLRASGRGNEQFF.

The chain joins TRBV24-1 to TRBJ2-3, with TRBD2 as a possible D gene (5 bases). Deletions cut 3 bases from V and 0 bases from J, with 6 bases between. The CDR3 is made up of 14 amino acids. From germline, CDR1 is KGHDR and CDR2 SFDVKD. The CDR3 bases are TGTGCCACCAGTGATCGGACTAGCACAGATACGCAGTATTTT. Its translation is CATSDRTSTDTQYF.

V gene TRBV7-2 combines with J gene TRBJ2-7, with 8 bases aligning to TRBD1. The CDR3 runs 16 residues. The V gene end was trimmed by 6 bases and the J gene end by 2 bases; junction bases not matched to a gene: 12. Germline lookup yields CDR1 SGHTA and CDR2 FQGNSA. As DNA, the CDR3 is TGTGCCAGCAGTTCACAATCCGGGACAGGAGCCTACGAGCAGTACTTC. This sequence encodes CASSSQSGTGAYEQYF.

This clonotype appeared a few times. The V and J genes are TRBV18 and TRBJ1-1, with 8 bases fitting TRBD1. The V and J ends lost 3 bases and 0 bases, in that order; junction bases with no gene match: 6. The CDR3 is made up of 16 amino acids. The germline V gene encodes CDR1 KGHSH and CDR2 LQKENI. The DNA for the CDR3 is TGTGCCAGCTCACCGACAGGGGCGAACATGAACACTGAAGCTTTCTTT. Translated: CASSPTGANMNTEAFF.

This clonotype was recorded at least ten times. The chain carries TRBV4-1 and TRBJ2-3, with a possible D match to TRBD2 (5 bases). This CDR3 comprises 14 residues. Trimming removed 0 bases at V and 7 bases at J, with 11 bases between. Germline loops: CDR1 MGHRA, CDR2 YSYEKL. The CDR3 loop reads CASSQDSRGYTQYF. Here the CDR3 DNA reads TGCGCCAGCAGCCAAGATAGTCGCGGGTATACGCAGTATTTT.

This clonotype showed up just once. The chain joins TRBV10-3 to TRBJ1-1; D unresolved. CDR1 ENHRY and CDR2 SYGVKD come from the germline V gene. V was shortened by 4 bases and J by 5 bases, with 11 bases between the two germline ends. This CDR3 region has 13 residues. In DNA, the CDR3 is TGTGCCATCAGTGCGGATGGAGGGACTGAAGCTTTCTTT. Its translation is CAISADGGTEAFF.

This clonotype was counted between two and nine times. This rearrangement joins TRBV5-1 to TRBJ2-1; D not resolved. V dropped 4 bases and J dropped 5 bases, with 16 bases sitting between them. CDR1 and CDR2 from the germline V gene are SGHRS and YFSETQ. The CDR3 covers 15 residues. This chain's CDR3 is CASSLLGLRDNEQFF. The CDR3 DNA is TGCGCCAGCAGCCTGCTCGGCCTGCGAGACAATGAGCAGTTCTTC.

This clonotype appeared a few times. CDR3 DNA: TGTGCCAGCAGTCCACCAGAGGACGGCACCGGGGAGCTGTTTTTT. The encoded protein is CASSPPEDGTGELFF. V and J are TRBV28 and TRBJ2-2; no firm D call. Germline values: CDR1 MDHEN, CDR2 SYDVKM. The CDR3 runs 15 residues. The germline V and J ends were trimmed by 5 bases and 4 bases, with 14 bases remaining between them.

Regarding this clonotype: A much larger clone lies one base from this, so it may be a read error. DNA for the CDR3: TGTGCCTGCAGCTTGGGGTCAGAGACCCAGTACTTC. Its translation is CACSLGSETQYF. The V and J genes are TRBV5-4 and TRBJ2-5; D uncertain. The CDR3 runs to 12 residues. Germline V gene sequence: CDR1 SGHNT, CDR2 YYREEE (reference sequence).